The subject of this entry is one TCR delta chain. Germline CDR1 reads TSWWSYY; CDR2 reads QGS. The J segment lost 2 bases and the V segment lost 0 bases, leaving 28 bases of the junction unmatched. This CDR3 has 25 amino acids. The data were taken from a study of gamma-delta T cells after stem cell transplantation. TCRdb reanalyzed the RT-PCR reads using CATT. The table shows roughly 2,900 delta-chain clones, with approximately 22% occurring only once. J is TRDJ1 and V is TRDV1; 12 bases map to TRDD3. The receptor was isolated from a human donor. It is not recorded whose cells these are; they may come from a transplant donor. Sequenced: gamma-delta T cells. The CDR3 bases are TGTGCTCTTGGGGAACTAGGCGCCTTCGCTCCTCAAATAACACTGGGGGATACAAAGACCGATAAACTCATCTTT. This translates into CALGELGAFAPQITLGDTKTDKLIF.